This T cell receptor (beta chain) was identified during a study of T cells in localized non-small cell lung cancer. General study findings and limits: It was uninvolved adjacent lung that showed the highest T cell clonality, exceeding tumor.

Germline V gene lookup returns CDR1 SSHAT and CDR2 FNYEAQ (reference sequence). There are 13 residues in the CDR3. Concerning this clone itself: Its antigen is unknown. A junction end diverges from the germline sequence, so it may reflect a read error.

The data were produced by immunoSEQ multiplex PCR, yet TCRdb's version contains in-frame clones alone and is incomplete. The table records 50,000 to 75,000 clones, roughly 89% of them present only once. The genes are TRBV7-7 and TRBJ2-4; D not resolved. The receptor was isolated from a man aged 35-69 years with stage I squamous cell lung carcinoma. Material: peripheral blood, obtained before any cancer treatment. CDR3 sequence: CASSSLAGGIQYF. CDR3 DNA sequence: TGTGCTAGCAGCTCGCTCGCTGGTGGCATTCAGTACTTC.